The source of this T cell receptor beta chain is a study of T cell responses to AZD1222 COVID-19 vaccine. The study's findings and limits: White British donors predominated, females outnumbered males, and clonal diversity was possibly underestimated. Baseline serostatus was positive in only a handful of AZD1222 recipients.

After removal of 3 bases from V and 2 bases from J, the junction contained 2 bases not matched to a gene. This CDR3 has 15 residues. The germline V gene has CDR1 MDHEN and CDR2 SYDVKM. A remark on this clone: As yet, its antigen is unknown.

The table came from immunoSEQ multiplex PCR; TCRdb's copy has only in-frame clones and leaves some out. The data show about 160,000 clones, around 90% seen once. This clonotype originated in an adult in good health. Sequenced material: peripheral blood, taken on day 0 of AZD1222 vaccination. The chain joins TRBV28 to TRBJ1-3, with 9 bases that match TRBD1. CDR3 sequence: CASSFRTGAGNTIYF. The CDR3 nucleotides are TGTGCCAGCAGTTTCAGGACAGGGGCTGGAAACACCATATATTTT.